This TCR beta chain was profiled in a study of cytomegalovirus exposure and HLA in healthy donors. Both 60 Vbeta primers and 13 Jbeta primers went into the PCR. Measured with immunoSEQ multiplex PCR; TCRdb has only the in-frame clones, and not every one. The sample yields 130,000 or so clones, around 83% seen once. The CDR3 consists of 13 residues. Germline V gene lookup returns CDR1 ENHRY and CDR2 SYGVKD. Trimming removed 6 bases at V and 5 bases at J, with 13 bases between. This clonotype was obtained from a woman aged 18-29 years in good health and CMV-seropositive. The rearrangement links TRBV10-3 to TRBJ1-2; D unclear. The sequenced sample consisted of PBMCs. The CDR3 DNA sequence: TGTGCCATCAGGGCCGGAACGGGATATGGCTACACCTTC. Translation gives CAIRAGTGYGYTF.